Sequencing of this T cell receptor beta chain was carried out in a study of neoadjuvant anti-PD-1 for oral cavity cancer. Overall study context: Around day 43, patients without progression received a fourth nivolumab dose before surgery.

The CDR3 consists of 13 residues. Germline trimming cut 4 bases from V and 8 bases from J; bases unmatched to any gene: 6. Germline V gives CDR1 WNHNN, CDR2 SYGVQD (reference sequence). This clone qualifies as medium-sized. The table came from immunoSEQ multiplex PCR; TCRdb's copy has only in-frame clones and leaves some out. Found here are 13,000 or so clones, 50% to 65% of them singletons; the top ten hold over 9%. The chain employs TRBV10-1 and TRBJ1-2; 8 bases fit TRBD1. The sample consisted of tumor tissue, taken before nivolumab (anti-PD-1) treatment. This clonotype originated in a person aged 35-79 years with oral cavity squamous cell carcinoma. The CDR3 spells CASSGDRGSGYTF. DNA of the CDR3: TGCGCCAGCAGTGGTGACAGGGGATCAGGCTACACCTTC.